This TCR beta chain originates from a study of shared clonotypes between healthy human individuals. Across the whole study: Plates per donor: three CD4 naive, three CD4 memory, two CD8 naive, one CD8 memory.

This clone has at least ten counts. The antigen is not known. The healthy adult donors were HIV-negative and reported no recent acute infections or vaccinations. Naive CD4+ cells were CD45RA-selected; the remaining cells were memory. Using immunoSEQ multiplex PCR, the repertoire was profiled, and TCRdb retains in-frame clones only, with some absent. The sample includes hundreds of thousands of clones, under 80% of them seen just once. This CDR3 region has 12 residues. CDR1 is GTSNPN, CDR2 SVGIG, per germline (reference sequence). Trimming took off 0 bases at V and 7 bases at J, with 6 bases between the two ends. General study points: Larger estimated richness was generally recorded for naive subsets relative to memory subsets.

Sequenced: memory CD4+ T cells sorted from blood. Subset in this sample: CD45RA-negative fraction. V and J are TRBV30 and TRBJ1-4; D is unresolved. The clonotype comes from a woman aged 30 to 39 in good health. The CDR3 reads CAWSVFGEKLFF. In DNA, the CDR3 is TGTGCCTGGAGTGTATTCGGTGAAAAACTGTTTTTT.